The source of this T cell receptor beta chain is a study of prognosis after radiotherapy for stage I lung cancer. As regards this clonotype: What it binds is not known.

Study conclusions and caveats: Nobody established whether the expanded TCR clones were specific to the tumor. The study found lower Shannon entropy after stereotactic body radiation therapy in patients who developed distant metastases.

The CDR3 contains 13 residues. The germline CDR1 and CDR2 sequences are MNHEY and SVGEGT. Trimming took off 5 bases at V and 4 bases at J, with 11 bases between the two ends. Amplification of the TCR beta CDR3 (from genomic DNA) was done by two-round multiplex PCR. Round one of PCR was performed, and it used primers specific to each TRBV and TRBJ gene. TCRdb re-called the multiplex PCR reads with MiXCR, one entry per CDR3 protein. The sample includes about 36,000 distinct CDR3 sequences, around a third of them seen just once. Material: PBMCs, obtained before or after stereotactic body radiation therapy (not recorded which). This receptor was identified in a donor aged 50 or older with non-small cell lung cancer. The chain is built from TRBV6-2 or TRBV6-3 and TRBJ1-2; D gene unclear. The chain's CDR3 is CASSVYISYGYTF. The CDR3 region has the DNA TGTGCCAGCAGTGTCTACATCTCCTATGGCTACACCTTC.